Listed below are T cell receptor beta chains from one sample, sequenced in a study of shared clonotypes between healthy human individuals. Repertoires were generated with immunoSEQ multiplex PCR, while TCRdb's copy carries only in-frame clones and drops some. The table records 2 million to 2.5 million clones, about nine tenths of them present only once. Sequenced material: naive CD4+ T cells from PBMCs. Source of these receptors: a man between 18 and 29 years old in good health. Some clones in this sample may be carry-over from other donors' samples. Each CDR3 is given with its conserved first and last residue. D genes are given only for firm matches. Clone size, where shown, is once, few, many, or a class for clones that have expanded.

DNA: TGCGCCAGCAGCTCCGGACTAGCGGGAGAGCCTGGGGCCAACGTCCTGACTTTC
CDR3: CASSSGLAGEPGANVLTF
D: TRBD2
size: once
J: TRBJ2-6
V: TRBV4-3

DNA: TGTGCCAGCAGTTTGTTACTAGCGGGAGTGGAAATCGCCTACAATGAGCAGTTCTTC
CDR3: CASSLLLAGVEIAYNEQFF
D: TRBD2
size: -
J: TRBJ2-1
V: TRBV28

DNA: TGTGCTAGTGGCAAAGGACAGGGGGCAGTCCTGGAAGCTTTCTTT
CDR3: CASGKGQGAVLEAFF
D: TRBD1
size: -
J: TRBJ1-1
V: TRBV12-5

DNA: TGTGCCAGCAGCCCGGGCGTCTTAACTGAAGCTTTCTTT
CDR3: CASSPGVLTEAFF
D: -
size: -
J: TRBJ1-1
V: TRBV7-3

DNA: TGTGCCAGCAGCCGGGGACAGGGCAGCACCGGGGAGCTGTTTTTT
CDR3: CASSRGQGSTGELFF
D: TRBD1
size: -
J: TRBJ2-2
V: TRBV7-3

DNA: TGTGCCAGCTACGGACCCAGACTAGCAAAGTACACCGGGGAGCTGTTTTTT
CDR3: CASYGPRLAKYTGELFF
D: TRBD2
size: -
J: TRBJ2-2
V: TRBV27

DNA: TGTGCCAGCAGCTTAAGGGACAGTGGCGAGCAGTACTTC
CDR3: CASSLRDSGEQYF
D: TRBD1
size: once
J: TRBJ2-7
V: TRBV7-2

DNA: TGTGCCAGCAGCCCCTCTGGGGGCTCCACCGGGGAGCTGTTTTTT
CDR3: CASSPSGGSTGELFF
D: -
size: -
J: TRBJ2-2
V: TRBV7-8

DNA: TGTGCCAGCAGCTTGGAAGGTGGGATCGAGCAGTACTTC
CDR3: CASSLEGGIEQYF
D: -
size: -
J: TRBJ2-7
V: TRBV5-6

DNA: TGTGCCAGCAGCCACGGCTCTAGCGGGAGTGGCGAGCAGTACTTC
CDR3: CASSHGSSGSGEQYF
D: TRBD2
size: few
J: TRBJ2-7
V: TRBV14

DNA: TGTGCCAGCAGCGAACTAGCGGAAGAGCAGTTCTTC
CDR3: CASSELAEEQFF
D: TRBD2
size: -
J: TRBJ2-1
V: TRBV7-8

DNA: TGTGCCAGCAGCTACAGGGTTGTGACCAAAAACATTCAGTACTTC
CDR3: CASSYRVVTKNIQYF
D: -
size: -
J: TRBJ2-4
V: TRBV28

DNA: TGCGCCAGCAGCTTAGGCCCCGGTCCCTACGAGCAGTACTTC
CDR3: CASSLGPGPYEQYF
D: -
size: -
J: TRBJ2-7
V: TRBV5-1

DNA: TGCGCCAGCAGCTTGGCACAGGAGACCCAGTACTTC
CDR3: CASSLAQETQYF
D: -
size: once
J: TRBJ2-5
V: TRBV5-1

DNA: TGTGCCAGTAGTATCAATAGGATCCACGAGCAGTACTTC
CDR3: CASSINRIHEQYF
D: -
size: -
J: TRBJ2-7
V: TRBV19

DNA: TGTGCCAGCAGTCCTGTAGCGGGAGTCAATGAGCAGTTCTTC
CDR3: CASSPVAGVNEQFF
D: TRBD2
size: -
J: TRBJ2-1
V: TRBV28

DNA: TGTGCCAGCAGCCTCCCGAGGGGCGAGGAGACCCAGTACTTC
CDR3: CASSLPRGEETQYF
D: -
size: once
J: TRBJ2-5
V: TRBV5-5

DNA: TGTGCCAGCAGCCAGGACAGCACCTACGAGCAGTACTTC
CDR3: CASSQDSTYEQYF
D: -
size: -
J: TRBJ2-7
V: TRBV7-3

DNA: TGTGCCAGTGGACGCGGGGACTACTCCTACAATGAGCAGTTCTTC
CDR3: CASGRGDYSYNEQFF
D: TRBD2
size: -
J: TRBJ2-1
V: TRBV19

DNA: TGTGCCAGTAGTCCGGGACTAGCGGGGCCGTACGAGCAGTACTTC
CDR3: CASSPGLAGPYEQYF
D: TRBD2
size: -
J: TRBJ2-7
V: TRBV19